This T cell receptor beta chain was found in a study of T cell responses to AZD1222 COVID-19 vaccine. Notes on the study in general: Spike was spanned by vaccine-associated CD4 TCRs, with dominance at 160-218 and 743-854. The donor cohort was predominantly white British with a female majority, and clonal diversity may have been underestimated.

The length of the CDR3 is 11 residues. Trimming removed 6 bases at V and 7 bases at J, with 6 bases between. Germline CDR1 is MNHEY and CDR2 is SVGAGI. Remarks on this clone: The antigen remains undetermined.

Sequenced by immunoSEQ multiplex PCR; TCRdb stores in-frame clones only, minus some. Of approximately 150,000 clones in the sample, about nine tenths are singletons; the top ten hold 1.7%. The chain uses TRBV6-5 and TRBJ1-4, with D maybe TRBD1 (5 bases). Sequenced here: peripheral blood, sampled on day 0 of AZD1222 vaccination. The clonotype comes from an adult in good health. This chain's CDR3 is CASSDSEKLFF. The DNA for the CDR3 is TGTGCCAGCAGCGACAGTGAAAAACTGTTTTTT.